This T cell receptor beta chain stems from a study of cytomegalovirus exposure and HLA in healthy donors. Findings and caveats of the study: Fewer N-insertions than the approximately 680-donor mean were reportedly shown by an Asian-associated ancestry cluster in a later analysis. Solely CMV serostatus was available to characterize immune exposure.

PCR primers comprised 60 Vbeta and 13 Jbeta primers. Produced via immunoSEQ multiplex PCR; TCRdb's table is partial and in-frame only. The repertoire has about 150,000 clones, 65% to 75% of them found once; the top ten carry less than 3.5%. About this clone: Its antigen remains unidentified.

V was cut by 5 bases and J by 1 base, with 15 bases left in between. CDR1 SGHVS and CDR2 FNYEAQ come from the germline V gene. There are 15 residues in the CDR3. The chain combines TRBV7-6 with TRBJ2-7, with D uncertain. Sequencing used PBMCs. This clonotype originated in a young man in good health and CMV-seronegative. The CDR3 spells CASSPRGLNSYEQYF. CDR3 DNA: TGTGCCAGCAGCCCTCGTGGGCTGAATTCCTACGAGCAGTACTTC.